This T cell receptor beta chain is drawn from a study of blood T cell repertoires in COVID-19. Looking at the study overall: COVID-19 samples, acute and convalescent, were from the United States, Italy and Spain.

Some clones are missing from TCRdb's copy, which holds only in-frame ones; the method was immunoSEQ multiplex PCR. The sample has about 120,000 clones; around 87% are singletons. The sample taken for sequencing was peripheral blood. This sequence originates from a woman between 55 and 75 years old with COVID-19, enrolled during active disease.

CDR3 sequence: CASSPWTSGYNEQFF. CDR3 in DNA: TGTGCCAGCTCACCGTGGACTAGCGGGTACAATGAGCAGTTCTTC. This rearrangement joins TRBV18 to TRBJ2-1, with 11 bases fitting TRBD2. The CDR3 spans 15 residues. J gave up 4 bases and V 3 bases, and 2 bases lay outside the gene matches. CDR1 is KGHSH, CDR2 LQKENI, per germline.